This T cell receptor (beta chain) originates from a study of shared clonotypes between healthy human individuals. As concerns this clone: Its specificity is unknown.

Using immunoSEQ multiplex PCR, the repertoire was profiled, and TCRdb retains in-frame clones only, with some absent. The repertoire includes more than 1.2 million clones, about 98.5% of them detected once, and about 0.35% sits in the top ten. Study-level findings and limits: Memory subsets generally showed lower estimated richness than naive subsets.

The investigators split CD4+ cells into a CD45RA+ naive subset and a CD45RA-negative memory subset. The junction had 9 bases not matched to a gene; V was cut back by 4 bases and J by 2 bases. The CDR3 contains 16 residues. Germline loops: CDR1 SQVTM, CDR2 ANQGSEA. Sequenced input: naive CD4+ T cells sorted from blood. The subset is: CD45RA+ positively selected. This rearrangement joins TRBV29-1 to TRBJ2-3; 10 nucleotides line up with TRBD2. This sequence originates from a young man in good health. In DNA form, the CDR3 reads TGCAGCGTTGTAAGACTAGCGGGTGGACACACAGATACGCAGTATTTT. This sequence encodes CSVVRLAGGHTDTQYF.